This TCR beta chain was found in a study of blood T cell repertoires in COVID-19. Looking at the study overall: T cells, B-cell-depleted T cells, or PBMCs supplied cDNA or gDNA.

In the original analysis: Amplification of reference gene primers was used by the study to estimate nucleated cell counts. Profiling relied on immunoSEQ multiplex PCR, and the TCRdb table lists in-frame clones only, not all of them. V and J calls and clone size are those listed in that table; D and trimming were worked out from the DNA. Of approximately 150,000 clones in the sample, over 80% were seen once. Germline lookup yields CDR1 WNHNN and CDR2 SYGVQD (reference sequence). Losses at the gene ends were 4 bases for V and 0 bases for J; bases not matched to a gene: 4. The CDR3 sequence is 15 residues long.

This TCR derives from a woman aged 45-65 years with acute or convalescent COVID-19. The sequenced sample was peripheral blood. This rearrangement joins TRBV10-1 to TRBJ2-3, with 7 bases that match TRBD1. DNA of the CDR3: TGCGCCAGCAGTGGACAGGGTCCTAGCACAGATACGCAGTATTTT. Protein: CASSGQGPSTDTQYF.